Sequencing of this TCR beta chain was carried out in a study of T-cell reconstitution after alpha-beta-depleted transplantation in children. Using unique molecular identifiers, the investigators prepared the TCRbeta library. TCRdb redid the calling of the PCR reads with MiXCR, one entry per CDR3 protein. The sample shows 400,000 to 500,000 distinct CDR3 sequences, around 9.9% of them seen only once. This CDR3 region has 15 residues. Germline CDR1 and CDR2: DFQATT and SNEGSKA (reference sequence). About this clonotype: A read error may explain this, as a much larger clone is one base away.

The material was PBMCs from the stem cell graft donor, obtained from the stem cell graft. V and J are TRBV20-1 and TRBJ2-1; 7 positions agree with TRBD2. This TCR was sampled from a human donor who donated a stem cell graft to a child with acute myeloid leukemia. Here the CDR3 reads CSAEVSSGSCNEQFF. CDR3 DNA: TGCAGTGCTGAGGTATCTAGCGGATCCTGCAATGAGCAGTTCTTC.